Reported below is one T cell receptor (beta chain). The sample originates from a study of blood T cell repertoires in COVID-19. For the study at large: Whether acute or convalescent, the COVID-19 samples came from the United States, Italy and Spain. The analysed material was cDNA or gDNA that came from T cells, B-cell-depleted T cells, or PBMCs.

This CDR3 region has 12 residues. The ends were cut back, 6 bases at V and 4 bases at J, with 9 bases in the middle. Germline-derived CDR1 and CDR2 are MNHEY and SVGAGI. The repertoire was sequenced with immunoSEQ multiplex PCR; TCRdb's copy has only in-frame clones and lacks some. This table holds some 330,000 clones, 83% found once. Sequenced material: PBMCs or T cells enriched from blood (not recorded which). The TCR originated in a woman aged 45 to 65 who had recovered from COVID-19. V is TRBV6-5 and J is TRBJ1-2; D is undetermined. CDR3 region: CASRPSGYGYTF. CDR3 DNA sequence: TGTGCCAGCAGGCCATCGGGCTATGGCTACACCTTC.